Sequencing of this T cell receptor beta chain was carried out in a study of cytomegalovirus exposure and HLA in healthy donors. The germline V gene has CDR1 PRHDT and CDR2 FYEKMQ (reference sequence). The CDR3 runs 14 residues. After removal of 6 bases from V and 6 bases from J, the junction contained 10 bases not matched to a gene. Primers included in the PCR were 60 Vbeta and 13 Jbeta primers. Repertoires were generated with immunoSEQ multiplex PCR, while TCRdb's copy carries only in-frame clones and drops some. This sample has around 130,000 clones, with roughly 80% found just once. The TCR originated in a boy aged 10-17 years in good health and CMV-seronegative. This sequence joins TRBV13 and TRBJ2-7; TRBD2 matches at 8 bases. Sample: PBMCs. The CDR3 loop is CASRDRAGAREQYF. The CDR3 DNA reads TGTGCCAGCAGAGACAGAGCGGGAGCGCGCGAGCAGTACTTC.